One TCR beta chain is described in this entry. Its cognate antigen has yet to be identified. Base qualities are not provided; no much larger clone lies one nucleotide away. The cohort included some 30 patients with locally advanced or metastatic urothelial carcinoma who were treated at Memorial Sloan Kettering on a trial protocol. Peripheral blood mononuclear cells were collected pretreatment and during treatment, at between 1 and 8 total time points per patient. The Qiagen DNeasy Blood extraction kit was used to purify genomic DNA from total PBMCs and tumor samples. PBMCs were collected pretreatment and during treatment and were isolated and stored as previously described. The data were taken from a study of PD-L1 blockade in urothelial cancer (dated by TCRdb to 2015 to 2018). About the full investigation: Therapy was started at some point between 2012 and 2014 for all patients, and atezolizumab 1,200 mg was administered intravenously every 3 weeks. In the same patients, pretreatment tumors underwent whole exome sequencing and RNA sequencing in addition to TCR sequencing. TCR sequencing covered pretreatment tumor samples and matched, serially collected peripheral blood taken before and after atezolizumab treatment. About 90% of the roughly 29 patients were identified as males with urothelial cancer of bladder origin, and a prior smoking history was reported by 18 of 29 patients. Patients had an ECOG performance status of 0 or 1 and had received between 0 and 3 prior chemotherapy regimens. An exploratory multi-omic analysis was conducted of the somatic, immune and clinical correlates of response to PD-L1 blockade with atezolizumab in urothelial cancer. Progression-free survival longer than 6 months counted as durable clinical benefit, and TCR features were additionally tested against both progression-free and overall survival. Blood samples gave a median of about 140,000 T cells and 80,000 to 95,000 unique TCRs, with a median clonality of around 0.074. Pretreatment blood TCR-seq was available for twenty-nine patients, at least one posttreatment blood collection was obtained for 25 or so patients, and tumor TCR-seq was available for 25 or so patients. Durable clinical benefit was achieved by nine patients but not by the remaining 20. Blood samples were analyzed 3 weeks after the start of treatment (second dose) and 6 weeks after the start of treatment.

Each PCR received spiked-in synthetic TCR analog templates so that absolute template abundance could be estimated from read counts. TCRbeta CDR3 regions were amplified from genomic DNA with bias-controlled V and J gene primers using the immunoSEQ assay. Sequencing of rearranged TCRbeta segments was performed at approximately 20X coverage. The original methods were these. Sequencing errors were corrected by clustering and CDR3s were annotated against IMGT to assign V, D and J genes. Only productive TCRbeta rearrangements were used in downstream analyses, excluding out-of-frame or stop-codon sequences. Clonality was calculated as one minus the Shannon entropy normalized by the log of the number of unique productive sequences. Clones differing between time points or between blood and tumor were identified using Fisher's exact test with Benjamini-Hochberg correction, with an adjusted p below 0.01 applied as the threshold. Sourced from immuneACCESS, this table was stored by TCRdb with only in-frame sequences that have V and J called. A share of the clones is absent; for the studies checked, an unresolved V gene accounts for under half, and the remainder has no known explanation. V, J and clone size are those of that table, while D and trimming were read from the DNA. This sample is represented by just over 50,000 clones; around 88% of them were singletons. The top ten clones comprise under 20% of the sample.

Clipping removes 5 bases from V and 6 bases from J, with 7 as the unmatched junction base count. The CDR3 numbers 15 residues from cysteine through phenylalanine. Kept here is only the CDR3 DNA, which spans 45 bases and is read in frame from base 1. CDR1 SGHAT and CDR2 FQNNGV are derived from the germline V gene. General study outcomes and caveats: Because the sample size was small (n of about 27) and many exploratory analyses were performed, the results are intended to be hypothesis-generating. A pretreatment peripheral blood TCR clonality below the median was linked to improved progression-free and overall survival. At 3 weeks after the start of treatment, tumor-associated TCR clones in peripheral blood had expanded more in patients with durable benefit (n ≈ 20, p = 0.022).

The rearrangement combines TRBV11-2 with TRBJ2-2; the central 9 bases match TRBD1. The TCR originated in a man in his sixties with urothelial cancer. This specimen was PBMCs, taken around atezolizumab (anti-PD-L1) treatment. The CDR3 here reads CASSLDRGGAGELFF. The DNA is as follows: TGTGCCAGCAGCCTGGACAGGGGAGGGGCCGGGGAGCTGTTTTTT.